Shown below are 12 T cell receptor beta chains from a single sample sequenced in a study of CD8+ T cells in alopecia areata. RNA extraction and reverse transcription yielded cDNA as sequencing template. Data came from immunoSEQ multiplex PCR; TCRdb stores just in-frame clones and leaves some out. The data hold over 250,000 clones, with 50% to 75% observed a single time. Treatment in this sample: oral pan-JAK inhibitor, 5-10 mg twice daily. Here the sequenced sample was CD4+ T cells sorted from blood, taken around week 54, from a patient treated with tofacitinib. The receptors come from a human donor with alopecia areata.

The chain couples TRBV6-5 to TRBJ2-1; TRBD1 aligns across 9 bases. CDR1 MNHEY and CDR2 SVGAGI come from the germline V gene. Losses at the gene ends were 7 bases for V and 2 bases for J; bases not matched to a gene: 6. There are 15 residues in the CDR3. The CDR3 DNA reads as TGTGCCAGCACCCCGGACAGGGGCCCCTACAATGAGCAGTTCTTC. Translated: CASTPDRGPYNEQFF.

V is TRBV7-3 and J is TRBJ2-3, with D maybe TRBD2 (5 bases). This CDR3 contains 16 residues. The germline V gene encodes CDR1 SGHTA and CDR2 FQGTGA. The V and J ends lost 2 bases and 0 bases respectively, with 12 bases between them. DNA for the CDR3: TGTGCCAGCAGCTTAGCTCCAGCGGCTAGCACAGATACGCAGTATTTT. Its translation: CASSLAPAASTDTQYF.

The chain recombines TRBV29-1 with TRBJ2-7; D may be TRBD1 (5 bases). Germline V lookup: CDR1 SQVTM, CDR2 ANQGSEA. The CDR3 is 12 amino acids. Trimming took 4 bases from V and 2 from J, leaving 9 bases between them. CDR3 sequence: CSVGGRAYEQYF. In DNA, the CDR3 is TGCAGCGTTGGGGGCAGGGCCTACGAGCAGTACTTC.

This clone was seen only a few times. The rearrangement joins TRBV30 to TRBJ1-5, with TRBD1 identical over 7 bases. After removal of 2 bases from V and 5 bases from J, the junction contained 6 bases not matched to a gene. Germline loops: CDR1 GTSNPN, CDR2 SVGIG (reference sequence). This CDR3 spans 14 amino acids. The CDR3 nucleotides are TGTGCCTGGAGTTCCGGGACAGCTTATCAGCCCCAGCATTTT. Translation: CAWSSGTAYQPQHF.

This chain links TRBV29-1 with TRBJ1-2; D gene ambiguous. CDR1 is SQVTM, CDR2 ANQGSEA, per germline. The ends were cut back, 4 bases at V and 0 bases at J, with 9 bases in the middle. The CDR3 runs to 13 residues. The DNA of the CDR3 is TGCAGCGTTGGACGGGAAGCTAACTATGGCTACACCTTC. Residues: CSVGREANYGYTF.

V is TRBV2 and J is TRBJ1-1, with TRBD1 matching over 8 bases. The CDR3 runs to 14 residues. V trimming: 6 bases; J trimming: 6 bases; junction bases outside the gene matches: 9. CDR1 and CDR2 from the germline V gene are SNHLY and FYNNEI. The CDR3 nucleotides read TGTGCCAGCAGACCGGGACAGGCGGTAGCTGAAGCTTTCTTT. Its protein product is CASRPGQAVAEAFF.

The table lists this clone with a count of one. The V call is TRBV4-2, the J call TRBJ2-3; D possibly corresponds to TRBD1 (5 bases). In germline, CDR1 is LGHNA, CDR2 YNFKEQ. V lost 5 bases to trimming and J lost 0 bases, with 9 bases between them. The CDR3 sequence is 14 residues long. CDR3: CASSKQDSTDTQYF. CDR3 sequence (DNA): TGTGCCAGCAGCAAACAGGATAGCACAGATACGCAGTATTTT.

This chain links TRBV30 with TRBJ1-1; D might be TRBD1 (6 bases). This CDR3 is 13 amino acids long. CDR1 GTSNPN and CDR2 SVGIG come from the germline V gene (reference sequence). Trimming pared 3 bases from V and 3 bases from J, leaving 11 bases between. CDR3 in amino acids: CAWRPGVDTEAFF. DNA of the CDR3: TGTGCCTGGAGACCAGGGGTAGACACTGAAGCTTTCTTT.

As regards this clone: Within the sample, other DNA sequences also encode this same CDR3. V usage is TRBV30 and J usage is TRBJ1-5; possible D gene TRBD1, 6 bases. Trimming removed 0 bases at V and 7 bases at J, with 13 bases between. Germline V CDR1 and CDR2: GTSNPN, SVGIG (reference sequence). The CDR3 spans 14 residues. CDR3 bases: TGTGCCTGGAGTGTGACCGGGGGCGGGCAGCCCCAGCATTTT. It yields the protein CAWSVTGGGQPQHF. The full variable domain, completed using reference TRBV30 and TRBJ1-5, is SQTIHQWPATLVQPVGSPLSLECTVEGTSNPNLYWYRQAAGRGLQLLFYSVGIGQISSEVPQNLSASRPQDRQFILSSKKLLLSDSGFYLCAWSVTGGGQPQHFGDGTRLSIL.

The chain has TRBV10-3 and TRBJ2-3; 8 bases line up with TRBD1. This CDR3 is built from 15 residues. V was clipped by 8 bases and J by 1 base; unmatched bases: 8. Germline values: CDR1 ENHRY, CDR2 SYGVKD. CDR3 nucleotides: TGTGCCATCGGACAGGGCGGTAGGGGCACAGATACGCAGTATTTT. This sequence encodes CAIGQGGRGTDTQYF.

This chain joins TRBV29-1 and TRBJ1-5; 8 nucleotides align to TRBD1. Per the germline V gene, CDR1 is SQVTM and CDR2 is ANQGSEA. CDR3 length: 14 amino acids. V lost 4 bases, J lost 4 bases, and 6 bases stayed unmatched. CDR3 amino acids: CSVVGTGLNQPQHF. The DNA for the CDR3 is TGCAGCGTTGTAGGGACAGGTTTGAATCAGCCCCAGCATTTT.

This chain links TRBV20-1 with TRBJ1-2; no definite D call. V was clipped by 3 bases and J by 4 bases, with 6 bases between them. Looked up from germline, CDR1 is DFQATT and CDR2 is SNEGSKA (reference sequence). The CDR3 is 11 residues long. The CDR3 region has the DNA TGCAGTGCTAGTGTGGTCTATGGCTACACCTTC. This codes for CSASVVYGYTF.